This T cell receptor beta chain was observed in a study of regulatory T cells in long-lasting Graves disease. Building the TCR beta libraries relied on iRepertoire HTBI primers, and CDR3 regions underwent Arm-PCR. MiXCR, applied by TCRdb to the multiplex PCR reads, yields one record per CDR3 protein. Of around 230,000 distinct CDR3 sequences in the sample, 18% were seen once. Regarding time point: newly diagnosed GD, antithyroid drugs for less than 3 months. After RNA was extracted from PBMCs, the TCR library was made from it. This clonotype was seen many times. What it binds is not known. This CDR3 is 17 amino acids long. The trim removed 2 bases at V and 0 bases at J, leaving 7 bases unmatched. Findings and limits, study-wide: It is possible that accuracy was reduced by the small size of the sample.

Material: peripheral blood mononuclear cells (PBMCs), obtained at new diagnosis, from a patient treated with antithyroid drugs. V gene TRBV12-3 or TRBV12-4 combines with J gene TRBJ2-1; the match to TRBD2 covers 7 bases. The sequence derives from a female donor with Graves disease. The CDR3 spells CASSLWGGGNSYNEQFF. CDR3 DNA sequence: TGTGCCAGCAGTTTATGGGGGGGAGGTAACTCCTACAATGAGCAGTTCTTC.